This T cell receptor beta chain was retrieved from a study of blood T cell repertoires in COVID-19. Study at large: Some COVID-19 samples were acute and others convalescent; all came from the United States, Italy and Spain.

The Seattle patients, enrolled during active infection, were followed longitudinally. Authors' methods: Researchers report that nucleated cell counts were estimated from reference gene primer amplification. The protocol was immunoSEQ multiplex PCR, while the TCRdb copy is restricted to in-frame clones and leaves out a portion. V, J and clone size reflect that table, while D and trimming were determined from the DNA. Among about 200,000 clones, around 94% were seen once, and the ten largest hold about 0.8%. The source material was peripheral blood. The clonotype was recovered from a man aged 25-45 years with COVID-19, enrolled during active disease.

The CDR3 loop reads CASRRTGDQPQHF. The CDR3 DNA reads as TGCGCCAGCAGAAGGACAGGGGACCAGCCCCAGCATTTT. The V gene is TRBV4-1, the J gene TRBJ1-5; 9 bases line up with TRBD1. This CDR3 region has 13 residues. The V gene's germline CDR1 is MGHRA and CDR2 YSYEKL. The V gene end was trimmed by 6 bases and the J gene end by 7 bases; junction bases not matched to a gene: 4.